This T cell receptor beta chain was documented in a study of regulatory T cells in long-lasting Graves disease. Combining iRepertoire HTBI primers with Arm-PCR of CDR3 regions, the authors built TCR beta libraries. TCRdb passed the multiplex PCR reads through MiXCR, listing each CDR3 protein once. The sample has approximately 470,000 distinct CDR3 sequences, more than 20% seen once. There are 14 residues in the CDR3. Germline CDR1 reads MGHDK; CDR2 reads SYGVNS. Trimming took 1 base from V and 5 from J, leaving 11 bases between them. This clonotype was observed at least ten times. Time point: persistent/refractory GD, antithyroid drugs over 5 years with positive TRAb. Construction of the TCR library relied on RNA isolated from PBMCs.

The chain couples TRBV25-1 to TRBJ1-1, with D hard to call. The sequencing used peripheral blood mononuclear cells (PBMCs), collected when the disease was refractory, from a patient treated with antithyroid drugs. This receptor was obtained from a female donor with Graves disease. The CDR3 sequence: CASSEFGEWTEAFF. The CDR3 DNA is TGTGCCAGCAGTGAATTTGGGGAGTGGACTGAAGCTTTCTTT. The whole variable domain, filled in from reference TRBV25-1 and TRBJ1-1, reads EADIYQTPRYLVIGTGKKITLECSQTMGHDKMYWYQQDPGMELHLIHYSYGVNSTEKGDLSSESTVSRIRTEHFPLTLESARPSHTSQYLCASSEFGEWTEAFFGQGTRLTVV.